Included here is one T cell receptor beta chain sequence, with context. Its antigen is undetermined. V gave up 2 bases and J gave up 3 bases, with 7 bases separating them. Germline V lookup: CDR1 MDHEN, CDR2 SYDVKM. This CDR3 region has 13 residues. The sample belongs to a study of T cell responses to AZD1222 COVID-19 vaccine. Data came from immunoSEQ multiplex PCR; TCRdb stores just in-frame clones and leaves some out. Of around 110,000 clones detected, around 91% appear once; the ten largest clones hold roughly 1.5%. General study results and limits: Spike was spanned by vaccine-associated CD4 TCRs, which were dominant at 160-218 and 743-854.

The J gene is TRBJ1-2, the V gene TRBV28; no clear D. Sequencing used peripheral blood, obtained 28 days after the second AZD1222 dose. The receptor was isolated from an adult who received the AZD1222 COVID-19 vaccine. The CDR3 bases are TGTGCCAGCAGTTTAATTGAGGACTATGGCTACACCTTC. This gives the protein CASSLIEDYGYTF.